This paragraph covers one TCR beta chain sequence. This sample is part of a study of T cell changes during pregnancy in multiple sclerosis. The method was immunoSEQ multiplex PCR; TCRdb's version includes in-frame clones alone and lacks a portion of them. The sample has 25,000 to 30,000 clones; approximately 90% are singletons. This CDR3 has 19 residues. The V gene's germline CDR1 is SGHTS and CDR2 YDEGEE. The V segment lost 3 bases and the J segment 10 bases; nucleotides outside the gene matches: 21. The sample in question was CD8+ T cells from peripheral blood mononuclear cells, obtained before pregnancy. This receptor was identified in a female donor with multiple sclerosis, enrolled in a pregnancy study. J is TRBJ2-1 and V is TRBV5-8; 11 positions agree with TRBD2. CDR3 nucleotides: TGTGCCAGCAGCTCAAAACCCATGAGACTAGCGGGATTCCCCAAAGAGCAGTTCTTC. This gives the protein CASSSKPMRLAGFPKEQFF.